A single sample gave rise to the 12 T cell receptor beta chains below, sequenced in a study of cytomegalovirus exposure and HLA in healthy donors. TCRdb's copy holds only in-frame clones and misses some; the assay was immunoSEQ multiplex PCR. The profile shows 130,000 to 150,000 clones, about 86% of them singletons. The specimen was PBMCs. All receptors derive from a woman younger than 35 in good health and CMV-seropositive.

J is TRBJ1-1 and V is TRBV6-1, with D perhaps matching TRBD1 (6 bases). The V end lost 5 bases, the J end lost 2 bases, and 9 bases lay between the germline ends. CDR3 length: 13 amino acids. The germline V gene has CDR1 MNHNS and CDR2 SASEGT. The CDR3 spells CASSWTVNTEAFF. CDR3 bases: TGTGCCAGCAGTTGGACAGTTAACACTGAAGCTTTCTTT.

CDR3 region: CASSYGLAGSTDTQYF. DNA of the CDR3: TGTGCCAGCAGCTATGGACTAGCGGGCTCCACAGATACGCAGTATTTT. This rearrangement joins TRBV5-4 to TRBJ2-3; 11 nucleotides align to TRBD2. CDR3 size: 16 residues. CDR1 is SGHNT, CDR2 YYREEE, per germline (reference sequence). V dropped 3 bases and J dropped 2; count of bases not matched to a gene: 5.

The chain has TRBV11-2 and TRBJ1-5, with D tentatively TRBD1 (5 bases). The germline V gene has CDR1 SGHAT and CDR2 FQNNGV. There are 14 residues in the CDR3. Trimming stripped 6 bases from V and 6 bases from J, with 15 bases between. The CDR3 sequence: CASSFLGAGQPQHF. The CDR3 coding sequence is TGTGCCAGCAGTTTTCTTGGGGCCGGTCAGCCCCAGCATTTT.

This clone showed up just once. The chain couples TRBV7-3 to TRBJ2-7, with 9 bases matching TRBD1. With 4 bases clipped from V and 0 bases from J, the junction kept 1 base outside the gene matches. This CDR3 spans 14 amino acids. Germline V CDR1 and CDR2: SGHTA, FQGTGA. Here the CDR3 reads CASSSQGASYEQYF. CDR3 DNA sequence: TGTGCCAGCAGCTCACAGGGGGCCTCCTACGAGCAGTACTTC.

The V and J genes are TRBV4-3 and TRBJ1-1; D gene uncertain. CDR1 is LGHNA and CDR2 is YSLEER in the germline V gene. V was clipped by 1 base and J by 4 bases, with 7 bases between them. This CDR3 has 13 amino acids. The CDR3 coding sequence is TGCGCCAGCAGCCAAGGCCGGGGCACTGAAGCTTTCTTT. The encoded protein is CASSQGRGTEAFF.

This clone was seen only a few times. The CDR3 DNA sequence: TGTGCCAGCAGCTTAATCCAGGGGCACGAGCAGTACTTC. Its protein product is CASSLIQGHEQYF. The chain employs TRBV7-3 and TRBJ2-7, with a tentative D call TRBD1 (6 bases). The CDR3 has 13 amino acids. Between the trimmed V and J ends, which lost 1 base and 5 bases, there was a span of 9 bases. CDR1 is SGHTA, CDR2 FQGTGA, per germline.

The chain joins TRBV28 to TRBJ1-2; D possibly corresponds to TRBD1 (6 bases). Germline-derived CDR1 and CDR2 are MDHEN and SYDVKM. Trimming took off 3 bases at V and 8 bases at J, with 13 bases between the two ends. CDR3 length equals 13 residues. For the CDR3, the DNA is TGTGCCAGCAGTTTCGTCAGGGGATCGGGCTACACCTTC. Protein: CASSFVRGSGYTF.

The rearrangement links TRBV7-9 to TRBJ1-1, with 10 bases fitting TRBD1. The CDR3 loop spans 18 amino acids. The germline gives CDR1 SEHNR, CDR2 FQNEAQ (reference sequence). The junction had 10 bases not matched to a gene; V was cut back by 3 bases and J by 0 bases. CDR3 residues: CASSLGVGTGDVNTEAFF. CDR3 nucleotide sequence: TGTGCCAGCAGCTTGGGGGTTGGGACAGGGGATGTGAACACTGAAGCTTTCTTT.

The V call is TRBV29-1, the J call TRBJ2-5; 8 bases fit TRBD2. The CDR3 loop spans 14 amino acids. After removal of 7 bases from V and 2 bases from J, the junction contained 9 bases not matched to a gene. CDR1 and CDR2 from the germline V gene are SQVTM and ANQGSEA. The CDR3 loop is CSGVAGPIQETQYF. The CDR3 coding sequence is TGCAGCGGGGTAGCGGGGCCTATACAAGAGACCCAGTACTTC.

V gene TRBV7-2 combines with J gene TRBJ2-1, with TRBD1 matching 8 bases. This CDR3 has 16 amino acids. Trimming cost V 5 bases and J 3 bases; bases outside gene matches: 9. Germline lookup yields CDR1 SGHTA and CDR2 FQGNSA. CDR3: CASSPFADRGYNEQFF. The CDR3 coding sequence is TGTGCCAGCAGCCCTTTTGCCGACAGGGGCTACAATGAGCAGTTCTTC.

This clone has more than one count but fewer than ten. This chain uses TRBV27 with TRBJ2-1; D possibly corresponds to TRBD2 (6 bases). Trimming shortened V by 3 bases and J by 9 bases, and 15 bases separated the two germline ends. Germline V gives CDR1 MNHEY, CDR2 SMNVEV (reference sequence). This CDR3 contains 14 residues. The CDR3 reads CASSLWTLGGEQFF. CDR3 nucleotide sequence: TGTGCCAGCAGTTTGTGGACTCTGGGGGGTGAGCAGTTCTTC.

This chain links TRBV28 with TRBJ1-6; no firm D call. The CDR3 extends over 14 amino acids. Trimming pared 6 bases from V and 10 bases from J, leaving 16 bases between. Germline V gives CDR1 MDHEN, CDR2 SYDVKM. DNA for the CDR3: TGTGCCAGCAGACAGCGGGGATTAGGGTCACCCCTCCACTTT. This gives the protein CASRQRGLGSPLHF.